This TCR beta chain originates from a study of OX40 agonist ivuxolimab in advanced cancers. Trimming left V 1 base short and J 7 bases short, with 10 bases between. Per the germline V gene, CDR1 is SGHVS and CDR2 is FQNEAQ. The CDR3 sequence is 13 residues long. Measured with immunoSEQ multiplex PCR; TCRdb has only the in-frame clones, and not every one. The sample consists of 40,000 to 55,000 clones, about 89% of them appearing once. Autoimmune disease history or systemic immunosuppression meant exclusion. This clone has a single count. The source material was CD4+ or CD8+ T cells sorted from blood, sampled in a trial of the OX40 agonist ivuxolimab. The chain links TRBV7-8 to TRBJ1-2; D remains unclear. The sequence came from an adult with an advanced solid tumor such as melanoma, head and neck, liver or kidney cancer. The CDR3 sequence is CASSLGADFGYTF. The CDR3 DNA sequence: TGTGCCAGCAGCTTAGGGGCAGATTTTGGCTACACCTTC.